The 26 T cell receptor beta chains presented below share a single source sample, sequenced in a study of cytomegalovirus exposure and HLA in healthy donors. A multiplex PCR was run with 60 Vbeta primers and 13 Jbeta primers. The assay was immunoSEQ multiplex PCR, and TCRdb's table has in-frame clones only and misses some. The table has about 200,000 clones, roughly 80% seen once; the top ten hold 2.5% to 3%. Sequenced sample: PBMCs. The receptors derive from a man aged 30 to 39 in good health and CMV-seronegative.

This clone occurred once. The chain combines TRBV27 with TRBJ2-7; D perhaps matches TRBD1 (6 bases). The CDR3 has 14 residues. Trimming took 4 bases from V and 0 from J, leaving 10 bases between them. CDR1 and CDR2 from the germline V gene are MNHEY and SMNVEV (reference sequence). The chain's CDR3 is CASSSWGPSYEQYF. The CDR3 DNA reads TGTGCCAGCAGTTCTTGGGGGCCCTCCTACGAGCAGTACTTC.

The chain employs TRBV18 and TRBJ1-1, with D unresolved. CDR1 and CDR2 (germline): KGHSH, LQKENI. This CDR3 has 14 amino acids. Trimming removed 1 base from V and 1 base from J, with 7 bases in between. DNA for the CDR3: TGTGCCAGCTCACCACAGCCAGGGAACACTGAAGCTTTCTTT. Amino acid sequence: CASSPQPGNTEAFF.

The chain uses TRBV5-1 and TRBJ2-5; D perhaps matches TRBD2 (5 bases). Looked up from germline, CDR1 is SGHRS and CDR2 is YFSETQ. CDR3 length equals 14 residues. V shed 0 bases and J shed 2 bases, with 8 bases lying between them. The CDR3 here is CASSLDVAQETQYF. For the CDR3, the DNA is TGCGCCAGCAGCTTGGATGTAGCGCAAGAGACCCAGTACTTC.

CDR3 protein: CASSWSVETQYF. CDR3 coding DNA: TGCGCCAGCAGCTGGAGTGTCGAGACCCAGTACTTC. The chain has TRBV5-1 and TRBJ2-5; unclear D gene. The CDR3 extends over 12 amino acids. Germline V gives CDR1 SGHRS, CDR2 YFSETQ. The V and J ends lost 3 bases and 5 bases respectively, with 8 bases between them.

The chain joins TRBV10-3 to TRBJ2-3; 8 bases map to TRBD2. This CDR3 is built from 16 residues. Looked up from germline, CDR1 is ENHRY and CDR2 is SYGVKD. Unmatched junction bases numbered 7, after V lost 3 bases and J lost 2 bases. CDR3 amino acids: CAISESSGGVTDTQYF. CDR3 nucleotides: TGTGCCATCAGTGAATCAAGCGGGGGCGTCACAGATACGCAGTATTTT.

The rearrangement uses TRBV12-5 and TRBJ2-2, with 11 bases that match TRBD1. The CDR3 consists of 15 residues. J gave up 6 bases and V 7 bases, and 7 bases lay outside the gene matches. Per the germline V gene, CDR1 is LGHNT and CDR2 is FRNRAP. The CDR3: CASAWTGGVAGELFF. The CDR3 DNA is TGTGCTAGTGCCTGGACAGGGGGCGTCGCCGGGGAGCTGTTTTTT. The whole variable domain, filled in from reference TRBV12-5 and TRBJ2-2, reads DARVTQTPRHKVTEMGQEVTMRCQPILGHNTVFWYRQTMMQGLELLAYFRNRAPLDDSGMPKDRFSAEMPDATLATLKIQPSEPRDSAVYFCASAWTGGVAGELFFGEGSRLTVL.

The chain uses TRBV25-1 and TRBJ1-2; weak D call: TRBD1 (5 bases). The germline CDR1 and CDR2 sequences are MGHDK and SYGVNS. With 6 bases removed from V and 8 bases from J, the gap between germline ends came to 16 bases. The CDR3 length is 13 residues. CDR3: CASSLQGGGGYTF. The DNA for the CDR3 is TGTGCCAGCAGCCTCCAGGGAGGTGGCGGCTACACCTTC.

This chain joins TRBV5-1 and TRBJ2-1; D is ambiguous. CDR1 and CDR2 (germline): SGHRS, YFSETQ. Trimming removed 7 bases from V and 6 bases from J, with 17 bases in between. The CDR3 runs 14 residues. The CDR3: CASALGDIFNEQFF. For the CDR3, the DNA is TGCGCCAGCGCCTTGGGTGACATATTCAATGAGCAGTTCTTC.

The V call is TRBV28, the J call TRBJ2-7; maybe TRBD1 (5 bases). The CDR3 sequence is 16 residues long. CDR1 is MDHEN and CDR2 is SYDVKM in the germline V gene. Trimming shortened V by 9 bases and J by 0 bases, and 21 bases separated the two germline ends. CDR3: CASPPRAGWSSYEQYF. The CDR3 bases are TGTGCCAGTCCTCCCCGGGCAGGGTGGAGCTCCTACGAGCAGTACTTC.

The CDR3 spells CASSLGLSYNEQFF. In DNA, the CDR3 is TGTGCCAGCAGCTTAGGGCTCTCCTACAATGAGCAGTTCTTC. The gene calls are TRBV7-9 and TRBJ2-1; D gene ambiguous. Trimming removed 1 base at V and 0 bases at J, with 4 bases between. The CDR3 extends over 14 amino acids. CDR1 SEHNR and CDR2 FQNEAQ come from the germline V gene (reference sequence).

The CDR3 DNA is TGTGCCAGTAGTAAGGACAGGATCACTAACTATGGCTACACCTTC. It translates to CASSKDRITNYGYTF. The V and J genes are TRBV19 and TRBJ1-2; 7 nucleotides match TRBD1. V lost 4 bases and J lost 0; bases outside the gene matches: 5. The V gene's germline CDR1 is LNHDA and CDR2 SQIVND (reference sequence). The CDR3 has 15 amino acids.

This rearrangement joins TRBV6-1 to TRBJ2-7; D gene unclear. The germline V gene encodes CDR1 MNHNS and CDR2 SASEGT. The CDR3 extends over 13 amino acids. The V end lost 2 bases, the J end lost 6 bases, and 11 bases lay between the germline ends. CDR3 sequence reads: CASSEMWQFEQYF. For the CDR3, the DNA is TGTGCCAGCAGTGAAATGTGGCAGTTCGAGCAGTACTTC.

The chain uses TRBV28 and TRBJ1-4; the D gene is possibly TRBD1 (5 bases). Trimming took 5 bases from V and 5 from J, leaving 18 bases between them. Germline loops: CDR1 MDHEN, CDR2 SYDVKM. This CDR3 contains 16 residues. Here the CDR3 DNA reads TGTGCCAGCAGTACCTTGGGGCGCGGCTCGAATGAAAAACTGTTTTTT. Amino acid sequence: CASSTLGRGSNEKLFF.

The chain links TRBV7-8 to TRBJ2-5, with TRBD2 matching over 7 bases. Judging by the DNA end, TRBJ2-7 fits better; the J call may be wrong. Per the germline V gene, CDR1 is SGHVS and CDR2 is FQNEAQ. This CDR3 is 14 amino acids long. DNA of the CDR3: TGTGCCAGCAGCTTAAGCGGGGCCGACTACGAGCAGTACTTC. It is translated as CASSLSGADYEQYF.

The chain couples TRBV28 to TRBJ1-1; tentatively, D is TRBD1 (5 bases). This CDR3 contains 17 residues. V lost 3 bases to trimming and J lost 0 bases, with 17 bases between them. Germline assignment: CDR1 MDHEN and CDR2 SYDVKM. In DNA form, the CDR3 reads TGTGCCAGCAGTTTTTCCGGGGCCGGGAGGATGAACACTGAAGCTTTCTTT. It encodes CASSFSGAGRMNTEAFF. The variable domain in full, with the rest retrieved from reference TRBV28 and TRBJ1-1, is DVKVTQSSRYLVKRTGEKVFLECVQDMDHENMFWYRQDPGLGLRLIYFSYDVKMKEKGDIPEGYSVSREKKERFSLILESASTNQTSMYLCASSFSGAGRMNTEAFFGQGTRLTVV.

The chain joins TRBV6-5 to TRBJ1-2; no clear D gene. Trimming stripped 9 bases from V and 3 bases from J, with 17 bases between. Looked up from germline, CDR1 is MNHEY and CDR2 is SVGAGI. This CDR3 spans 14 amino acids. The CDR3 DNA follows: TGTGCCAGTAGAGATTTAAAAGCTGACTATGGCTACACCTTC. Residues: CASRDLKADYGYTF.

The rearrangement joins TRBV6-1 to TRBJ2-7; D gene ambiguous. CDR1 is MNHNS, CDR2 SASEGT, per germline. This CDR3 is built from 13 residues. Trimming stripped 3 bases from V and 6 bases from J, with 12 bases between. DNA for the CDR3: TGTGCCAGCAGTGACAGCAGGCCCTTCGAGCAGTACTTC. This gives the protein CASSDSRPFEQYF.

V usage is TRBV6-1 and J usage is TRBJ2-5; D possibly corresponds to TRBD2 (6 bases). TRBJ2-7 matches the DNA end more closely, so the J call is doubtful. This CDR3 comprises 13 residues. Germline CDR1 reads MNHNS; CDR2 reads SASEGT. CDR3 DNA: TGTGCCAGCAGTGTAGGCGGGGCCTACGAGCAGTACTTC. Encoded protein: CASSVGGAYEQYF.

The CDR3 loop reads CASSVDRGAVGNSPLHF. The CDR3, as DNA: TGTGCCAGCAGCGTGGACAGGGGGGCGGTAGGGAATTCACCCCTCCACTTT. This chain connects TRBV5-4 to TRBJ1-6; 10 positions agree with TRBD1. In germline, CDR1 is SGHNT, CDR2 YYREEE (reference sequence). CDR3 size: 17 residues. V dropped 4 bases and J dropped 7; count of bases not matched to a gene: 11.

This clone appeared a single time. V usage is TRBV4-2 and J usage is TRBJ2-1; D ambiguous. This CDR3 spans 14 amino acids. In germline, CDR1 is LGHNA, CDR2 YNFKEQ. Trimming took off 0 bases at V and 5 bases at J, with 8 bases between the two ends. CDR3 loop: CASSQDLADNEQFF. The CDR3, as DNA: TGTGCCAGCAGCCAAGATCTTGCGGACAATGAGCAGTTCTTC.

The chain couples TRBV15 to TRBJ2-1; 11 nucleotides line up with TRBD2. V lost 3 bases, J lost 4 bases, and 8 bases stayed unmatched. The CDR3 has 17 amino acids. CDR1 and CDR2 (germline): LNHNV, YYDKDF (reference sequence). The CDR3 loop is CATSRELAGALYNEQFF. The CDR3 nucleotides read TGTGCCACCAGCAGGGAACTAGCGGGGGCCCTTTACAATGAGCAGTTCTTC.

The genes are TRBV9 and TRBJ1-1, with 8 positions matching TRBD1. V shed 3 bases and J 5 bases; nucleotides not matched to a gene: 9. CDR1 SGDLS and CDR2 YYNGEE come from the germline V gene. This CDR3 contains 15 residues. The CDR3: CASSAHPGGATEAFF. Written as DNA, the CDR3 is TGTGCCAGCAGCGCCCACCCAGGGGGCGCGACTGAAGCTTTCTTT.

This clone has just a few counts. The chain combines TRBV9 with TRBJ2-5, with 13 bases aligning to TRBD2. Germline lookup yields CDR1 SGDLS and CDR2 YYNGEE. The CDR3 contains 16 residues. V shed 4 bases and J 5 bases; nucleotides not matched to a gene: 8. As DNA, the CDR3 is TGTGCCAGCAGCCCCACTAGCGGGGGGGGAGGGGAGACCCAGTACTTC. This sequence encodes CASSPTSGGGGETQYF. Drawing the rest from reference TRBV9 and TRBJ2-5, the complete variable domain is DSGVTQTPKHLITATGQRVTLRCSPRSGDLSVYWYQQSLDQGLQFLIQYYNGEERAKGNILERFSAQQFPDLHSELNLSSLELGDSALYFCASSPTSGGGGETQYFGPGTRLLVL.

V is TRBV4-3 and J is TRBJ1-4; TRBD1 agrees at 11 bases. Germline V CDR1 and CDR2: LGHNA, YSLEER. CDR3 size: 15 residues. V lost 3 bases and J lost 8; bases outside the gene matches: 5. The CDR3 region has the DNA TGCGCCAGCAGCCACGGACAGGGGGCGCAAGAAAAACTGTTTTTT. Encoded protein: CASSHGQGAQEKLFF.

This sequence joins TRBV7-6 and TRBJ2-5; possibly TRBD2 for D (7 bases). The CDR3 has 16 amino acids. The V end lost 1 base, the J end lost 4 bases, and 16 bases lay between the germline ends. CDR1 is SGHVS and CDR2 is FNYEAQ in the germline V gene. CDR3 in amino acids: CASSLGSLRGGETQYF. CDR3 nucleotides: TGTGCCAGCAGCTTAGGGTCTCTTAGGGGGGGAGAGACCCAGTACTTC.

The gene calls are TRBV4-3 and TRBJ2-1; D might be TRBD2 (6 bases). Germline-derived CDR1 and CDR2 are LGHNA and YSLEER. The CDR3 is made up of 17 amino acids. The V end was cut by 0 bases, the J end by 0 bases, with 12 bases between. CDR3 coding DNA: TGCGCCAGCAGCCAAGATTCCCGGGGGAGCTCCTACAATGAGCAGTTCTTC. This translates into CASSQDSRGSSYNEQFF.